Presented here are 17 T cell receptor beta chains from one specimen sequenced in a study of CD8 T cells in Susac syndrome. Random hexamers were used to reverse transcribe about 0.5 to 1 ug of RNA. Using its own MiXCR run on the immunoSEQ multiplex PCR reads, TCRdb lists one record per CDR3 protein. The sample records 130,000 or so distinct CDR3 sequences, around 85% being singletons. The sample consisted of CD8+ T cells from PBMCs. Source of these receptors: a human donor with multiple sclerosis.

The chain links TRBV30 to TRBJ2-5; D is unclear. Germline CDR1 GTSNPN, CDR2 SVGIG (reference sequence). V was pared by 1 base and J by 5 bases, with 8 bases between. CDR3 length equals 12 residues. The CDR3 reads CAWSDLSETQYF. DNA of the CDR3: TGTGCCTGGAGTGATCTATCGGAGACCCAGTACTTC.

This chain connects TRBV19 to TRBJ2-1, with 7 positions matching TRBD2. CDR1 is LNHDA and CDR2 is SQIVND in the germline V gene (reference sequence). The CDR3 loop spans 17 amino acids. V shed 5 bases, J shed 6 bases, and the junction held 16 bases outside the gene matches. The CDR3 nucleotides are TGTGCCAGTAGTCCCGCATTTAGCGGGTCAGGAGGCAATGAGCAGTTCTTC. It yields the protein CASSPAFSGSGGNEQFF. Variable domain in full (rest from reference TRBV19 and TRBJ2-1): DGGITQSPKYLFRKEGQNVTLSCEQNLNHDAMYWYRQDPGQGLRLIYYSQIVNDFQKGDIAEGYSVSREKKESFPLTVTSAQKNPTAFYLCASSPAFSGSGGNEQFFGPGTRLTVL.

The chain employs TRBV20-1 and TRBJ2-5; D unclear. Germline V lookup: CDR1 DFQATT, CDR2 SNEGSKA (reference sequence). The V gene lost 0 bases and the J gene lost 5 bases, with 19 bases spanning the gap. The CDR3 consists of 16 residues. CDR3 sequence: CSARDTVRFSRETQYF. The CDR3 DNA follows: TGCAGTGCTAGAGATACTGTGCGCTTCTCCCGGGAGACCCAGTACTTC.

The CDR3 sequence is CATLTPGGELFF. CDR3 nucleotide sequence: TGTGCCACCCTAACACCTGGCGGGGAGCTGTTTTTT. The V call is TRBV25-1, the J call TRBJ2-2; the D is unclear. This CDR3 is 12 amino acids long. Looked up from germline, CDR1 is MGHDK and CDR2 is SYGVNS. V gave up 10 bases and J gave up 7 bases, with 13 bases separating them.

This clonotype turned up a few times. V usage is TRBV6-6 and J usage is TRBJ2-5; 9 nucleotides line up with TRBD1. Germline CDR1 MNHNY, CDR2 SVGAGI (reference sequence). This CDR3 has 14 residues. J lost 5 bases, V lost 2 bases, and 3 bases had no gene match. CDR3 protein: CASSYTGQGETQYF. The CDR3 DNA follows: TGTGCCAGCAGTTACACAGGACAGGGGGAGACCCAGTACTTC.

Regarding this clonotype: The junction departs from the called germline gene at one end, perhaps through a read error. The CDR3 protein is CASSPNRASYEQYF. The CDR3 DNA is TGTGCTAGCAGCCCTAACAGGGCTTCCTACGAGCAGTACTTC. The V gene is TRBV7-7, the J gene TRBJ2-7, with a weak D call TRBD1 (6 bases). Looked up from germline, CDR1 is SSHAT and CDR2 is FNYEAQ (reference sequence). CDR3 length: 14 amino acids.

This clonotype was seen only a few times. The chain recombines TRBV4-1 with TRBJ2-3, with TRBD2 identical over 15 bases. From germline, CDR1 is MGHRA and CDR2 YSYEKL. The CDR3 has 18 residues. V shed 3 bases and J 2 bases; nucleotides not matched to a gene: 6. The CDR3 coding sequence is TGCGCCAGCAGCCATCCCGGACTAGCGGGGGGGCTCACAGATACGCAGTATTTT. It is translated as CASSHPGLAGGLTDTQYF.

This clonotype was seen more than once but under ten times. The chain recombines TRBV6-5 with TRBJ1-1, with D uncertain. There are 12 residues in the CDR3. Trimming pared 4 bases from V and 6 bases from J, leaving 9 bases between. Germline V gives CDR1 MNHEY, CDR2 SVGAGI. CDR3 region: CASSSLGAEAFF. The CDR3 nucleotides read TGTGCCAGCAGTTCCCTCGGGGCTGAAGCTTTCTTT.

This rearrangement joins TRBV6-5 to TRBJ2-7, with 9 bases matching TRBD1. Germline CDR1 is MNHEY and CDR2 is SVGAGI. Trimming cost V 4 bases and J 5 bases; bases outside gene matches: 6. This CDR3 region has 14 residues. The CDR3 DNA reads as TGTGCCAGCAGTTCGGGACAGGGAAGCAACGAGCAGTACTTC. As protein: CASSSGQGSNEQYF.

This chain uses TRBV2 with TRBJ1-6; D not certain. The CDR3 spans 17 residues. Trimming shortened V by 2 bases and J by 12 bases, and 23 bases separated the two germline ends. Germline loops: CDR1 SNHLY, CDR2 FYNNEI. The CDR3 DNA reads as TGTGCCAGCAGTGAATACGCGCTCGGGTGGTCGATGGGACCCCTCCACTTT. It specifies CASSEYALGWSMGPLHF. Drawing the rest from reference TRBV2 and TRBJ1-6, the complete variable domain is EPEVTQTPSHQVTQMGQEVILRCVPISNHLYFYWYRQILGQKVEFLVSFYNNEISEKSEIFDDQFSVERPDGSNFTLKIRSTKLEDSAMYFCASSEYALGWSMGPLHFGNGTRLTVT.

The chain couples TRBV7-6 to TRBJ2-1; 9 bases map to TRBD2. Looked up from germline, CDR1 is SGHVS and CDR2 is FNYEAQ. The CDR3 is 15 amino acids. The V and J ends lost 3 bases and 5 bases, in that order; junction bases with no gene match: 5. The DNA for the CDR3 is TGTGCCAGCAGCTTCGGCGGGGGGGCCGACAATGAGCAGTTCTTC. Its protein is CASSFGGGADNEQFF.

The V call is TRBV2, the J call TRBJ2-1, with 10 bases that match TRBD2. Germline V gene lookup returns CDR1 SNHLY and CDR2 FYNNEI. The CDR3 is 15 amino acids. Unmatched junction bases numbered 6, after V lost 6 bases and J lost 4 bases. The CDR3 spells CASRLAGGVYNEQFF. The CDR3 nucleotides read TGTGCCAGCAGGTTAGCGGGGGGAGTATACAATGAGCAGTTCTTC.

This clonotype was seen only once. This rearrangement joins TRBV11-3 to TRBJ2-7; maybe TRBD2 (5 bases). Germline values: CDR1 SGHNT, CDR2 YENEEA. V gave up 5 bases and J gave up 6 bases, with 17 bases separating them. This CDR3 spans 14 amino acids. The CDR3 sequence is CASSPGGVFAEQYV. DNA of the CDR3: TGTGCCAGCAGCCCAGGAGGTGTCTTTGCCGAGCAGTACGTC.

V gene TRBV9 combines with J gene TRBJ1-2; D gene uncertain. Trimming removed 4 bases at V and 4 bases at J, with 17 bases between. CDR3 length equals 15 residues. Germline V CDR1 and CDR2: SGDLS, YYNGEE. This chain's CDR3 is CASSPPRRTIYGYTF. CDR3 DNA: TGTGCCAGCAGCCCCCCGAGACGGACTATCTATGGCTACACCTTC.

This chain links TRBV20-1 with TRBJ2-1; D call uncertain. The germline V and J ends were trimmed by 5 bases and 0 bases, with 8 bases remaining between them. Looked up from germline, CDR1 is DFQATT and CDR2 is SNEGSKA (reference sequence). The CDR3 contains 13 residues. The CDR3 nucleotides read TGCAGTGCTGCGGATAGCTCCTACAATGAGCAGTTCTTC. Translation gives CSAADSSYNEQFF.

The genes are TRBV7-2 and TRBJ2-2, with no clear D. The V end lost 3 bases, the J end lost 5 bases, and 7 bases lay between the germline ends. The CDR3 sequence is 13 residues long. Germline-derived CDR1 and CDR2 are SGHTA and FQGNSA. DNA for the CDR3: TGTGCCAGCAGCTTTTTAGAAACCGGGGAGCTGTTTTTT. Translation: CASSFLETGELFF.

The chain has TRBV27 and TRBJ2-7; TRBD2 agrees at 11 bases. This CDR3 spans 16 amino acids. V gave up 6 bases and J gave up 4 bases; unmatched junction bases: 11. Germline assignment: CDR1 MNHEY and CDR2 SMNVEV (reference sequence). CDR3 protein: CASSPSRLAGRYEQYV. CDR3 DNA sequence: TGTGCCAGCAGCCCTTCTCGACTAGCGGGGCGGTACGAGCAGTACGTC.